This TCR beta chain was identified in a study of CD8 T cells in ankylosing spondylitis. Germline CDR1 DFQATT, CDR2 SNEGSKA (reference sequence). This CDR3 has 14 residues. V was pared by 6 bases and J by 5 bases, with 17 bases between. MiXCR, applied by TCRdb to the 5' RACE reads, yields one record per CDR3 protein. The sample has about 240,000 distinct CDR3 sequences, approximately 11% seen once; the top ten hold 6% to 7.5%. The chain couples TRBV20-1 to TRBJ2-1, with D possibly TRBD1 on 6 matching bases. The TCR comes from a male donor with ankylosing spondylitis or in good health (not recorded which). The sequenced sample consisted of blood, either unsorted or a sorted T cell fraction (not recorded which). In DNA, the CDR3 is TGCAGTGCCGTCTGGGGGCGAGGGGACAATGAGCAGTTCTTC. Translation: CSAVWGRGDNEQFF.